This TCR beta chain was profiled in a study of cytomegalovirus exposure and HLA in healthy donors. Both 60 Vbeta primers and 13 Jbeta primers went into the PCR. TCRdb's table, derived via immunoSEQ multiplex PCR, lists solely in-frame clones and lacks some. The data contain around 160,000 clones, roughly 73% of them singletons. The CDR3 runs 16 residues. Germline CDR1 SGHRS, CDR2 YFSETQ. V lost 3 bases to trimming and J lost 10 bases, with 20 bases between them. The chain employs TRBV5-1 and TRBJ1-6; perhaps TRBD1 as D (5 bases). Sequencing input: PBMCs. The sequence was obtained from a woman between 18 and 30 years old in good health and CMV-seronegative. The CDR3 region has the DNA TGCGCCAGCAGCTCCTCGACAGTCCCGGGGAGGTCACCCCTCCACTTT. It specifies CASSSSTVPGRSPLHF.